This is a list of T cell receptor beta chains from one sample in a study of T-cell memory formation after mild COVID-19. A single record per CDR3 protein comes from TCRdb applying MiXCR to the 5' RACE reads. The table shows 350,000 to 450,000 distinct CDR3 sequences, with 25% to 30% occurring only once. The sequenced material came from PBMCs or a T cell subset sorted from them (not recorded which). These receptors were collected from an adult woman who had mild COVID-19 (a few samples of this study predate the infection). Cell type and time point are not known. CDR3s include the opening cysteine and the closing phenylalanine or tryptophan.

V	CDR3
TRBV5-4	CASSLGATSGNTGELFF
TRBV6-5	CASRTGFYGYTF
TRBV12-3/TRBV12-4	CASRGGTTASNYGYTF
TRBV20-1	CSARTSADTQYF
TRBV5-1	CASSGGRSTGELFF
TRBV29-1	CSVEELWTGSLQAGQFF
TRBV6-5	CASSYGPELAGVEQYF
TRBV9	CASSLETGNLDEQYF
TRBV20-1	CSARAGQTSSYEQYF
TRBV7-9	CASSPGAAGQETQYF
TRBV7-8	CASSSLNRVRNEQFF
TRBV7-8	CASSPDPLGAKNIQYF
TRBV6-4	CASSAEMVSYEQYF
TRBV5-1	CASSGYGTGGNTEAFF
TRBV12-3/TRBV12-4	CASTPWDSPNTGELFF
TRBV5-1	CASSPFGAGEEQYF
TRBV7-2	CASSLQREDSYEQYF
TRBV12-3/TRBV12-4	CASAYRGRNQPQHF
TRBV6-2/TRBV6-3	CASSYGRTAFF
TRBV7-8	CASSLLKGNQPQHF
TRBV7-2	CASSLAPSSYNEQFF
TRBV20-1	CSARDGMTGIYGYTF
TRBV3-1	CASSQESRHTEAFF
TRBV3-1	CASSQGSGVYNEQFF
TRBV20-1	CSASPGTASTDTQYF
TRBV7-6	CASSRDLGQETQYF
TRBV7-9	CASSSRQGIYNEQFF
TRBV4-2	CASSQESLRAGGLYEQYF
TRBV6-1	CASRREQGFTDTQYF
TRBV7-3	CASSFGLGDNNEQFF
TRBV29-1	CSVVRDSSSYEQYF
TRBV7-2	CASSLGQPSEQYF
TRBV7-6	CASSSYASGTSASQRYYNEQFF
TRBV20-1	CSARGPRTQYF
TRBV7-9	CASSPGLGEQYF
TRBV7-9	CASSANRIGTEAFF
TRBV7-9	CASSSPYSSYEQYF
TRBV20-1	CSALPGLARETQYF
TRBV6-5	CASSLWDPGTEGEQFF
TRBV6-5	CASSYSNADTQYF
TRBV29-1	CSVEGGVNTGELFF
TRBV7-9	CASSLPSRGSPSYEQYF
TRBV5-4	CASSFGPQGRTEAFF
TRBV11-3	CASSLDSVRNLAGANVLTF
TRBV6-6	CASSPGTSEQETQYF
TRBV7-2	CASSTKGASGKNTGELFF
TRBV6-5	CATGGDPSRSPLHF
TRBV6-2/TRBV6-3	CASSHGRTTEAFF